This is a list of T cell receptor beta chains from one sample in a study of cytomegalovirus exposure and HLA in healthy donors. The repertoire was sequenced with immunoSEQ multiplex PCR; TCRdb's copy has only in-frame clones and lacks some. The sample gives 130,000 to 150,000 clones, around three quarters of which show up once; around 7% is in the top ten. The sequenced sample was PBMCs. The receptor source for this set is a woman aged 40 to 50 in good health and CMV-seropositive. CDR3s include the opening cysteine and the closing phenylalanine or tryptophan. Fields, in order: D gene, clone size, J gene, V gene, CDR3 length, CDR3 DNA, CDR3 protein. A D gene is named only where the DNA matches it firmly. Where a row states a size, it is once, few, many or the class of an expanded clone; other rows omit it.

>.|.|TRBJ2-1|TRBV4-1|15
TGCGCCAGCAGCCAAGGATACCAGGATAACAATGAGCAGTTCTTC
CASSQGYQDNNEQFF
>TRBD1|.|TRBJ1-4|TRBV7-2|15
TGTGCCAGCAGCCCGGCGACAGGGAGTAATGAAAAACTGTTTTTT
CASSPATGSNEKLFF
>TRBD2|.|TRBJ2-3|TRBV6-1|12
TGTGCCTGTGGACTAGAGGCAGATACGCAGTATTTT
CACGLEADTQYF
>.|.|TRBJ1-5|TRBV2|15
TGTGCCAGCAGTGTGCAGGGCGCCGGCTTTCAGCCCCAGCATTTT
CASSVQGAGFQPQHF
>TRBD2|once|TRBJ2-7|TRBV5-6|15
TGTGCCAGCAGCTTGGCGGCTAGCGGGGTTACCGAGCAGTACTTC
CASSLAASGVTEQYF
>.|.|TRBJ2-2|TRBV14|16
TGTGCCAGCAGCCGATTTTCGGGACAGAACACCGGGGAGCTGTTTTTT
CASSRFSGQNTGELFF
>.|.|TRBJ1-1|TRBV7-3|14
TGTGCCAGCAGCTTAAGGCAGGGGAACACTGAAGCTTTCTTT
CASSLRQGNTEAFF
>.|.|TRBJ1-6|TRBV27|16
TGTGCCAGCAGTTTATATGGCCAGAATTATAATTCACCCCTCCACTTT
CASSLYGQNYNSPLHF
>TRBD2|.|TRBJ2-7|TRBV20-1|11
TGCAGTGCCGGGACTAGCCGCGAGCAGTACTTC
CSAGTSREQYF
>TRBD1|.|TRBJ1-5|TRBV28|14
TGTGCCAGCAGTCGGGACAGGAGCAATCAGCCCCAGCATTTT
CASSRDRSNQPQHF
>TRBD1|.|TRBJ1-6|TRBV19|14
TGTGCCAGTAGTATATCTACAGGGGGACGGGCCCTCCACTTT
CASSISTGGRALHF
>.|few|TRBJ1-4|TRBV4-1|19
TGCGCCAGCAGCTCAAGATTAGCTGAAGCCGGGACATCTAATGAAAAACTGTTTTTT
CASSSRLAEAGTSNEKLFF
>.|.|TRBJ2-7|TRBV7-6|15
TGTGCCAGCAGCTTAGTCCCAGGGGCATTCGACGAGCAGTACTTC
CASSLVPGAFDEQYF